This TCR beta chain was found in a study of blood T cell repertoires in COVID-19 (dated by TCRdb to 2020 to 2021). Some background on the complete study: The collaborator samples originated in the United States, Italy and Spain and spanned the acute and convalescent phases of COVID-19. The material from the prospective study consisted of cDNA or gDNA derived from T cells, B-cell-depleted T cells, or PBMCs. Deeply sampled blood TCRbeta repertoires from subjects exposed to, actively infected with, or recovered from COVID-19 were included in the dataset. The repertoires were made available in a free public database intended to serve as a resource for research on the immune response to SARS-CoV-2. Samples came from the ongoing ImmuneRACE study (first 160 participants) plus 1,254 subjects from 6 global collaborators. Sample metadata almost always included a de-identified subject ID, COVID-19 status, age in years and sex. Where available, HLA class I and class II types were obtained from metadata supplied by the sample provider rather than from assay-based typing. Broader findings and caveats from the paper: Clinical and demographic metadata were provided uncurated, with the amount varying by source and participant.

Regarding this clone: It lacks a known antigen. Nothing much larger sits one base from this clone, and base qualities are not available.

Collaborating institutions collected whole blood in K2EDTA tubes following their own protocols. For TCRbeta analysis, collaborator samples were shipped as frozen whole blood, as isolated PBMCs, or as DNA extracted from either sample type. Ends trimmed: V by 4 bases, J by 7 bases; bases unmatched to a gene: 7. The CDR3 runs 16 residues from the cysteine to the phenylalanine. Of the read, only the CDR3 DNA is kept; its 48 bases are in frame from base 1. According to the germline V gene, CDR1 reads SGHRS and CDR2 reads YFSETQ. The immunoSEQ Assay, a bias-controlled multiplex PCR, was used to amplify TCRbeta CDR3 regions from genomic DNA. Under the source paper's analysis protocol: Nucleated cell counts per sample were estimated from amplification of reference gene primers within the assay. To quantify the absolute abundance of each unique TCRbeta CDR3 rearrangement, sequence reads were collapsed and filtered. For each sample, productive Simpson clonality was calculated as the square root of Simpson's diversity index across productive rearrangements. TCRdb obtained this table from immuneACCESS and retained in-frame rearrangements with V and J assigned. These tables miss some clones; where compared with another copy, unresolved V genes account for less than half of the shortfall, and the remainder is unexplained. That table is the source of V, J and clone size, and D and trimming were worked out from the DNA. The sample profile shows 200,000 to 250,000 clones; approximately 91% of them were found once. The ten biggest clones cover 4% to 6% of the sample.

The clonotype originates from a woman aged 40 to 50 with acute or convalescent COVID-19. Material for sequencing was peripheral blood. The chain is made from TRBV5-1 and TRBJ2-3; 15 central bases correspond to TRBD2. The CDR3 protein is CASSKGTSGGINTQYF. The nucleotide sequence is given as TGCGCCAGCAGCAAAGGGACTAGCGGGGGGATAAATACGCAGTATTTT.